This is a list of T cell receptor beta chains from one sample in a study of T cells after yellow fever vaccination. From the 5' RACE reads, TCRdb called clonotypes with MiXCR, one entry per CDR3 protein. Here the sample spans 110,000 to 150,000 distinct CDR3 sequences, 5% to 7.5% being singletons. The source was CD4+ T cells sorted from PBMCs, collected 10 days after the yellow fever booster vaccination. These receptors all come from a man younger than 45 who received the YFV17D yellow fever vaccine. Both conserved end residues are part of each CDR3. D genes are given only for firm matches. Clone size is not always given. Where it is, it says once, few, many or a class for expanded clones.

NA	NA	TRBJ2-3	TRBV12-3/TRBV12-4	TGTGCCAGCAGGAGAACGACACTCAGCACAGATACGCAGTATTTT	CASRRTTLSTDTQYF
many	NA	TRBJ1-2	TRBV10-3	TGTGCCATCAGTGAGGGGCCATATGGCTACACCTTC	CAISEGPYGYTF
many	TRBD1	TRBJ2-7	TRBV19	TGTGCCAGTAGTGTCTACACCGGGACAGGGGTCCACGAGCAGTACTTC	CASSVYTGTGVHEQYF
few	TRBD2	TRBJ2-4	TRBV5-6	TGTGCCAGCAGCTTCCCAGCCGGGACTAGCGGGATAGGGGCTCCCAAAAACATTCAGTACTTC	CASSFPAGTSGIGAPKNIQYF
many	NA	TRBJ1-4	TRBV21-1	TGTGCCAGCCTGGCAAAAGGGGACGATGGGGGTGAAAAACTGTTTTTT	CASLAKGDDGGEKLFF
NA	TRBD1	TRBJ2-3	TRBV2	TGTGCCAGCACGGGACAGGGAATCGGTGATACGCAGTATTTT	CASTGQGIGDTQYF
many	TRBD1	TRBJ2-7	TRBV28	TGTGCCAGCCTATCCCGGGACAGACATCCCTACGAGCAGTACTTC	CASLSRDRHPYEQYF
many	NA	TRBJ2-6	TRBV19	TGTGCCAGCAGGCGACCCTCTGGGGCCAACGTCCTGACTTTC	CASRRPSGANVLTF
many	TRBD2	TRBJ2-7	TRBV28	TGTGCCAGCAGTCCTTCGGGGGAGGGGCGCGAGCAGTACTTC	CASSPSGEGREQYF
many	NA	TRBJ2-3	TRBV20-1	TGCAGTGCTAGAGATCTCCAGCGGGCACCAGATACGCAGTATTTT	CSARDLQRAPDTQYF
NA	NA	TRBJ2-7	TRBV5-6	TGTGCCAGCAGCTTTAGGAGAAAAGCGGTTTACGAGCAGTACTTC	CASSFRRKAVYEQYF
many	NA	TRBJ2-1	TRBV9	TGTGCCAGCAGCACACATACAGGGATCAATGAGCAGTTCTTC	CASSTHTGINEQFF
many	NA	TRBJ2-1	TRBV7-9	TGTGCCAGCAGCTTAGGAGCAGACAATGAGCAGTTCTTC	CASSLGADNEQFF
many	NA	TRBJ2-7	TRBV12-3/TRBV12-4	TGTGCCAGCAGTCTTAGCGGTCCCTCCTACGAGCAGTACTTC	CASSLSGPSYEQYF
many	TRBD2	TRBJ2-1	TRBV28	TGTGCCAGCATAGCTAGCGGGAGGGCCGAGGAGCAGTTCTTC	CASIASGRAEEQFF
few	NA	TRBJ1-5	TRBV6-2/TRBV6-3	TGTGCCAGCAGCCAGGGCCAGCCCCAGCATTTT	CASSQGQPQHF
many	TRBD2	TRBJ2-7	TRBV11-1	TGTGCCAGCAGCTTAGCGCGGGAGTACGAGCAGTACTTC	CASSLAREYEQYF
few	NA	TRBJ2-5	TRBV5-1	TGCGCCAGCAGCTTCGACACACAAGAGACCCAGTACTTC	CASSFDTQETQYF
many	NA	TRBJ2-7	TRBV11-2	TGTGCCAGCAGCTTAGAGGGGGGGCTGAGCGGGATAAAGGGTTACGAGCAGTACTTC	CASSLEGGLSGIKGYEQYF
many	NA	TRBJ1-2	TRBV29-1	TGCAGCGTTGAGAGGCACGCAGCTAACTATGGCTACACCTTC	CSVERHAANYGYTF
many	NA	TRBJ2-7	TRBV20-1	TGCAGTGCTAGGGGTCCGGGACACAGCTACGAGCAGTACTTC	CSARGPGHSYEQYF
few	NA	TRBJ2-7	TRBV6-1	TGTGCCAGCCTCTTCTATGGACAGTTCTACGAGCAGTACTTC	CASLFYGQFYEQYF
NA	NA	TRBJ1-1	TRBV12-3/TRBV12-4	TGTGCCAGCAGCGCCAGGGATGAAACTGAAGCTTTCTTT	CASSARDETEAFF
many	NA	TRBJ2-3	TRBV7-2	TGTGCCAGCAGCTTTTCGCGGATGAGCACAGATACGCAGTATTTT	CASSFSRMSTDTQYF
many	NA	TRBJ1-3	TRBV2	TGTGCCAGCAAGAACTCTGGAAACACCATATATTTT	CASKNSGNTIYF
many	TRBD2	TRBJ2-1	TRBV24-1	TGTGCCACCAGTGACCCAAGCGGGGATTCCTACAATGAGCAGTTCTTC	CATSDPSGDSYNEQFF
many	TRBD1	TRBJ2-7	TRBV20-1	TGCAGTGCTAGAGGCGTCCGGGACAGGGGTTCCTACGAGCAGTACTTC	CSARGVRDRGSYEQYF
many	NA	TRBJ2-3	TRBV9	TGTGCCAGCAGCGGAGCCCGCACAGATACGCAGTATTTT	CASSGARTDTQYF
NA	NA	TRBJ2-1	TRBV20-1	TGCAGTGCGGCAGGGGGAGCGGGATTCGACAATGAGCAGTTCTTC	CSAAGGAGFDNEQFF
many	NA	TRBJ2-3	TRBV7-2	TGTGCCAGCAGCTTATTCGGCGGCCAAACTACAACAGATACGCAGTATTTT	CASSLFGGQTTTDTQYF
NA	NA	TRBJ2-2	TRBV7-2	TGTGCCAGCAGCTTAGTTCCCCGCTCGGCCACCGGGGAGCTGTTTTTT	CASSLVPRSATGELFF
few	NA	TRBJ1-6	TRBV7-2	TGTGCCAGCAGCTTGGGGGATTCACCCCTCCACTTT	CASSLGDSPLHF
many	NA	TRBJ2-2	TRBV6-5	TGTGCCAGCAGTTACTCCCCAGGGAACACCGGGGAGCTGTTTTTT	CASSYSPGNTGELFF
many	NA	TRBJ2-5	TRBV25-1	TGTGCCAGCAGTGAATGGAAAGGGCCAGGCAGTCAAGAGACCCAGTACTTC	CASSEWKGPGSQETQYF
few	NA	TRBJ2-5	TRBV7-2	TGTGCCAGCAGCTCCTACAATTACCAAGAGACCCAGTACTTC	CASSSYNYQETQYF
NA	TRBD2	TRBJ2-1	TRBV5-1	TGCGCCAGCAGGAAACCGGGACTAGCGGGAGGGCCAGTCAATGAGCAGTTCTTC	CASRKPGLAGGPVNEQFF
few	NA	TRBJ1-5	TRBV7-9	TGTGCCAGCAGTTCTAGGGCCCCATCCGATGCCCAGCATTTT	CASSSRAPSDAQHF
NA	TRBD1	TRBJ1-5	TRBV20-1	TGCAGTGCTAGGACAGGGGGGGTCTCCAAGGATCAGCCCCAGCATTTT	CSARTGGVSKDQPQHF
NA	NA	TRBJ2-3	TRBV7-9	TGTGCCAGCAGCCACGAGGCAGGTGGGCAGTATTTT	CASSHEAGGQYF
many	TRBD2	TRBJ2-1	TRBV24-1	TGTGCCACCAGTGATTACAGACTAGCGACTGAGCAGTTCTTC	CATSDYRLATEQFF
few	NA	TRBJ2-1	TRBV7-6	TGTGCCAGCAGCGCCGGGGGCCTAACTAGCTCGGTCCGGGGATTC	CASSAGGLTSSVRGF
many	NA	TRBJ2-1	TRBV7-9	TGTGCCAGCAGCGCCCGGGACCTCTACAATGAGCAGTTCTTC	CASSARDLYNEQFF
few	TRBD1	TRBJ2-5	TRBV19	TGTGCCAGTAGAGACAGGGGTCGGAACCAAGAGACCCAGTACTTC	CASRDRGRNQETQYF
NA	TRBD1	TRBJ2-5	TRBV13	TGTGCCAGCAGCCCAACCCAGGGGGCGAAGACCCAGTACTTC	CASSPTQGAKTQYF
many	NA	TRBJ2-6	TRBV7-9	TGTGCCAGCAGCCCCTCATATTCTGGGGCCAACGTCCTGACTTTC	CASSPSYSGANVLTF
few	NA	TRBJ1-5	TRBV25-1	TGTGCCAGCAGTGAAGGTCTGGGCAATCAGCCCCAGCATTTT	CASSEGLGNQPQHF
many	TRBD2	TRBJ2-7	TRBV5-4	TGTGCCAGCAGCCGGGCAGCGGGGGAACTCTACGAGCAGTACTTC	CASSRAAGELYEQYF
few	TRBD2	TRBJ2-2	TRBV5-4	TGTGCCAGCAGCTTGACCTTGACTAGCGGGAGGGTCCACACCGGGGAGCTGTTTTTT	CASSLTLTSGRVHTGELFF
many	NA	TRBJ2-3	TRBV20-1	TGCAGTGCTAGAGATCCGGCTCGAGCGACCACGGATACGCAGTATTTT	CSARDPARATTDTQYF
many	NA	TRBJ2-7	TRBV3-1	TGTGCCAGCAGCCTTTACCGAGGGGGCGAGCAGTACTTC	CASSLYRGGEQYF